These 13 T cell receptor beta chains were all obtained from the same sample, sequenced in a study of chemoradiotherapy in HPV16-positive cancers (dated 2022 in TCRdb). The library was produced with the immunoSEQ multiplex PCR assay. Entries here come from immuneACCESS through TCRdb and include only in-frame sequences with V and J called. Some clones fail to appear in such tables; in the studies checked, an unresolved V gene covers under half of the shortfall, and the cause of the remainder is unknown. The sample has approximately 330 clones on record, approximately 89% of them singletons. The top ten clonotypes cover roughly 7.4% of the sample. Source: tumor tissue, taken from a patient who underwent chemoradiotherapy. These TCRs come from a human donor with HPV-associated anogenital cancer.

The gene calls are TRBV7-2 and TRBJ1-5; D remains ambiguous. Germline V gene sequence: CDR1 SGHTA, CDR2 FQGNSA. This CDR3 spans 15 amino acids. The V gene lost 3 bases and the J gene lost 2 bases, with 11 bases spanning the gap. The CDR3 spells CASSLGGIGNQPQHF. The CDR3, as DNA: TGTGCCAGCAGCTTGGGAGGGATCGGCAATCAGCCCCAGCATTTT.

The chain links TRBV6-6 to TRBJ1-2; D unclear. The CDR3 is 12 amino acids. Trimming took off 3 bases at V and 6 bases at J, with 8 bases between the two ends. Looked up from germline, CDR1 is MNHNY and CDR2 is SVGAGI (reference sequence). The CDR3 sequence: CASSYGDNGYTF. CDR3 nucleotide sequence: TGTGCCAGCAGTTATGGTGATAATGGCTACACCTTC.

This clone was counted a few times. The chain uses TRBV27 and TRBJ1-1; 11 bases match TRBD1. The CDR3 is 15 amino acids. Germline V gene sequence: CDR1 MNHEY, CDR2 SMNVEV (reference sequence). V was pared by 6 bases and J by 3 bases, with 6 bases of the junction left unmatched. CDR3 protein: CASRPGQGADTEAFF. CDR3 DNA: TGTGCCAGCAGACCCGGACAGGGGGCAGACACTGAAGCTTTCTTT.

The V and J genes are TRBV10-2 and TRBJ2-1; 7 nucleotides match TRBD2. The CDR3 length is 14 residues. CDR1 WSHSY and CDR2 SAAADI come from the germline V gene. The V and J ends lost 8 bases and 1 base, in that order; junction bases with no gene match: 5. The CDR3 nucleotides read TGCGCCAGCCGAGGCGGGGGTTCCTACAATGAGCAGTTCTTC. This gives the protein CASRGGGSYNEQFF.

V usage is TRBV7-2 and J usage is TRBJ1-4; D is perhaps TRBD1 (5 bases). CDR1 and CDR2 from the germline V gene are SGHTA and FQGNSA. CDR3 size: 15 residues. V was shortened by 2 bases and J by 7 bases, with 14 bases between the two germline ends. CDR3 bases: TGTGCCAGCAGCTTATATGGGGCAGGGCTTGAAAAACTGTTTTTT. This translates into CASSLYGAGLEKLFF.

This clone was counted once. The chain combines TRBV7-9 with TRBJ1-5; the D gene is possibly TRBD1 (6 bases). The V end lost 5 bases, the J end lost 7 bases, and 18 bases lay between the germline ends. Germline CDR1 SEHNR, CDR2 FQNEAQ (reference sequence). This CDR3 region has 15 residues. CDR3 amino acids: CASSIGQSTTQPQHF. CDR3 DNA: TGTGCCAGCAGCATCGGACAGTCGACCACGCAGCCCCAGCATTTT.

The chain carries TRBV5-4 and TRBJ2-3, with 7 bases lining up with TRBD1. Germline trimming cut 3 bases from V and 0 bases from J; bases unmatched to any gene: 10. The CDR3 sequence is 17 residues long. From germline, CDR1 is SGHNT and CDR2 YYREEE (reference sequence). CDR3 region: CASSSPTGVASTDTQYF. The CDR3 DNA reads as TGTGCCAGCAGCTCCCCTACAGGGGTAGCTAGCACAGATACGCAGTATTTT.

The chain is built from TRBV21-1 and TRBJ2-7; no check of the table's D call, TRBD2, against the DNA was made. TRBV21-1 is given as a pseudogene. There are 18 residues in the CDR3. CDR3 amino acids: CASSKGRLAGRHSYEQYF. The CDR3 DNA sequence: TGTGCCAGCAGCAAAGGAAGACTAGCGGGACGACACTCCTACGAGCAGTACTTC.

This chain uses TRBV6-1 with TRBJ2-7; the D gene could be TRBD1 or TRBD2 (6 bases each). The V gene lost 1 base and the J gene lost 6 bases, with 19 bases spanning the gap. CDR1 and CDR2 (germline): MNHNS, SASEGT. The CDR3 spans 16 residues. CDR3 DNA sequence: TGTGCCAGCAGTGAAGTAATTATGTGGGGGGCCCCCGAGCAGTACTTC. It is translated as CASSEVIMWGAPEQYF.

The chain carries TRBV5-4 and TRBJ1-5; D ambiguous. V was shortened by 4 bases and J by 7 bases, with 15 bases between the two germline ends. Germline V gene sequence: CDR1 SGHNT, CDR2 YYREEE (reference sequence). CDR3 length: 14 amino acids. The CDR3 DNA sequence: TGTGCCAGCAGCGCATCGCCGGGTGAGCAGCCCCAGCATTTT. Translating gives CASSASPGEQPQHF.

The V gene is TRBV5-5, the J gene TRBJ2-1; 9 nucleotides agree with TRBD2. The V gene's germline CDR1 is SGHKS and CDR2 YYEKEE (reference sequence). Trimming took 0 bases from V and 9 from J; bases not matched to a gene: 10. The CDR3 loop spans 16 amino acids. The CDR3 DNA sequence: TGTGCCAGCAGCTTGGTGGGCGGGAGGGCCGGTAGTGAGCAGTTCTTC. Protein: CASSLVGGRAGSEQFF. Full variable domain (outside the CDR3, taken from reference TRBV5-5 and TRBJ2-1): DAGVTQSPTHLIKTRGQQVTLRCSPISGHKSVSWYQQVLGQGPQFIFQYYEKEERGRGNFPDRFSARQFPNYSSELNVNALLLGDSALYLCASSLVGGRAGSEQFFGPGTRLTVL.

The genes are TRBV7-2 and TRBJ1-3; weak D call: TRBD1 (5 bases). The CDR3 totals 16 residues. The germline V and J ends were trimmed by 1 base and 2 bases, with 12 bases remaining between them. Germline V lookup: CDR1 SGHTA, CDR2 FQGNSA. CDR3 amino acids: CASSLVSGGPGNTIYF. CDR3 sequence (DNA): TGTGCCAGCAGCTTAGTGTCGGGGGGACCTGGAAACACCATATATTTT.

The CDR3 DNA sequence: TGTGCCAGCAGCTCTCCACAGGGTACGGTCGGGGAGCTGTTTTTT. It yields the protein CASSSPQGTVGELFF. The rearrangement joins TRBV27 to TRBJ2-2; D is possibly TRBD1 (6 bases). Germline loops: CDR1 MNHEY, CDR2 SMNVEV (reference sequence). V was shortened by 6 bases and J by 7 bases, with 18 bases between the two germline ends. The CDR3 has 15 amino acids.